The sequence of this T cell receptor (beta chain) was determined in a study of response to subunit inactivated influenza vaccine. V gave up 0 bases and J gave up 2 bases; unmatched junction bases: 8. The CDR3 extends over 17 amino acids. TCRdb recomputed calls from the RT-PCR reads with MiXCR, one row per CDR3 protein. This sample has around 570,000 distinct CDR3 sequences, with around 10% found just once. Study-level findings and limits: Researchers suggested that each seasonal influenza vaccination recruits few new T cells.

In this sample, this clonotype turned up a few times. The antigen is unknown. The same data also went into a second study, on T cells expressing NK-cell markers. This second report adds: TCR beta cDNA was generated via 5'RACE template switching incorporating UMIs. An anti-gamma-delta TCR antibody confined sorting to alpha-beta TCR T cells across several of the experiments. In several donors, these clonotypes also led the CD3+CD56-NKG2C+ fraction. HCMV specificity of the expanded NKG2C+ T cell clones was not established.

The specimen was PBMCs from blood, collected on the day of vaccination. V usage is TRBV12-3 or TRBV12-4 and J usage is TRBJ2-3; the match to TRBD1 covers 7 bases. This TCR derives from a man aged 50 to 59 who received an inactivated influenza vaccine. CDR3 nucleotides: TGTGCCAGCAGTTTAGCGTTTCGAGGGACAGACACAGATACGCAGTATTTT. Translation gives CASSLAFRGTDTDTQYF.